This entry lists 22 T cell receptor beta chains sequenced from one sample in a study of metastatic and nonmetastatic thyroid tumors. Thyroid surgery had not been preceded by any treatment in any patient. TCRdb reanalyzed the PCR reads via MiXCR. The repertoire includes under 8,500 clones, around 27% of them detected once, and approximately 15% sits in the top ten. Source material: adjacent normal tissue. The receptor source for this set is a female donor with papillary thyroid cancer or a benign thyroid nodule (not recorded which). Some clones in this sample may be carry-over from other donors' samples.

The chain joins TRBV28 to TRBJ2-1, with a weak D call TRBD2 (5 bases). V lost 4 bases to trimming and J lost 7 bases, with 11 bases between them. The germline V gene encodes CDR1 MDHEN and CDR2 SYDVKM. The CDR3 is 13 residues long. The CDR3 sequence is CASSSRRRNEQFF. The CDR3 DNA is TGTGCCAGCAGTTCCCGGAGGCGTAATGAGCAGTTCTTC. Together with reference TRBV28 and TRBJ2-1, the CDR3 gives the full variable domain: DVKVTQSSRYLVKRTGEKVFLECVQDMDHENMFWYRQDPGLGLRLIYFSYDVKMKEKGDIPEGYSVSREKKERFSLILESASTNQTSMYLCASSSRRRNEQFFGPGTRLTVL.

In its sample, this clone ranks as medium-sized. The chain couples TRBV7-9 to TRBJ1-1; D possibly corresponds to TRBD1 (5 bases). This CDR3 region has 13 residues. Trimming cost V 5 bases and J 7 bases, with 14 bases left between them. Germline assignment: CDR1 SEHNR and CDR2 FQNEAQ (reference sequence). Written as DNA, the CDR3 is TGTGCCAGCAGCGGACCGGGACCGAATGAAGCTTTCTTT. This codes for CASSGPGPNEAFF.

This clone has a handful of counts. The CDR3 protein is CASSDSRLDSTYEQYF. DNA of the CDR3: TGTGCCAGCAGTGATTCCAGGCTTGATTCGACCTACGAGCAGTACTTC. This chain links TRBV6-1 with TRBJ2-7; D not resolved. The CDR3 sequence is 16 residues long. V shed 3 bases and J shed 2 bases, with 17 bases lying between them. CDR1 is MNHNS and CDR2 is SASEGT in the germline V gene.

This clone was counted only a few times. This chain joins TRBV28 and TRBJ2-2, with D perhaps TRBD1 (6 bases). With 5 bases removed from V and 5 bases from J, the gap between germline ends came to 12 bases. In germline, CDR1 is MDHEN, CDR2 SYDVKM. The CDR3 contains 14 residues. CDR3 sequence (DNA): TGTGCCAGCAGTCTCCGGGACAAGACCGGGGAGCTGTTTTTT. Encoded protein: CASSLRDKTGELFF. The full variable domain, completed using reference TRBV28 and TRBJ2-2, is DVKVTQSSRYLVKRTGEKVFLECVQDMDHENMFWYRQDPGLGLRLIYFSYDVKMKEKGDIPEGYSVSREKKERFSLILESASTNQTSMYLCASSLRDKTGELFFGEGSRLTVL.

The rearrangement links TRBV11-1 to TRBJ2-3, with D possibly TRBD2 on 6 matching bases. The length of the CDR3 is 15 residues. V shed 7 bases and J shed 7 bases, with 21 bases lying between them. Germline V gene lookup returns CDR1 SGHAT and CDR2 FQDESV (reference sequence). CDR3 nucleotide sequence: TGTGCCAGCATCTCGACTAGACGGGTTACAAATACGCAGTATTTT. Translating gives CASISTRRVTNTQYF. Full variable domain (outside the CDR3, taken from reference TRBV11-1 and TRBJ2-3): EAEVAQSPRYKITEKSQAVAFWCDPISGHATLYWYRQILGQGPELLVQFQDESVVDDSQLPKDRFSAERLKGVDSTLKIQPAELGDSAMYLCASISTRRVTNTQYFGPGTRLTVL.

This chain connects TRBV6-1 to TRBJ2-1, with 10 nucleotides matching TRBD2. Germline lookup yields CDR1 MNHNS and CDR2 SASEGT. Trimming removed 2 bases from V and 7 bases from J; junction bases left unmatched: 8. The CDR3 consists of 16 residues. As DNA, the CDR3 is TGTGCCAGCAGTGAATGGGGTAGCGGGAGGTCGAATGAGCAGTTCTTC. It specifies CASSEWGSGRSNEQFF.

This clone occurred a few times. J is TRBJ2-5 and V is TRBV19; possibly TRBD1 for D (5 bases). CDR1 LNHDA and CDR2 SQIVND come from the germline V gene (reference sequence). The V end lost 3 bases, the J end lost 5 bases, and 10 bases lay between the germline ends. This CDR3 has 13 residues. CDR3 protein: CASSMGTGETQYF. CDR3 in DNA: TGTGCCAGTAGTATGGGTACAGGCGAGACCCAGTACTTC.

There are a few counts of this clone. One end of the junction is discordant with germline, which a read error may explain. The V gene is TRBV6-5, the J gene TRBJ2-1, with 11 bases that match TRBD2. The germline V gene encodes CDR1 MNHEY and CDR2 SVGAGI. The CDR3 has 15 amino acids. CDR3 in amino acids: CASIYSTSGINEQFF. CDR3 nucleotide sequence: TGTGCCAGCATTTACTCGACTAGCGGGATTAATGAGCAGTTCTTC.

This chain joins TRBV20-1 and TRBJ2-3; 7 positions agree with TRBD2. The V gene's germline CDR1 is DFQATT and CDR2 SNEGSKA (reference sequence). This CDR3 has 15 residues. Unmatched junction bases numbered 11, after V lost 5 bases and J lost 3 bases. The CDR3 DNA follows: TGCAGTGCTGGGGCTAGCGGTGTCCAAACAGATACGCAGTATTTT. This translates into CSAGASGVQTDTQYF.

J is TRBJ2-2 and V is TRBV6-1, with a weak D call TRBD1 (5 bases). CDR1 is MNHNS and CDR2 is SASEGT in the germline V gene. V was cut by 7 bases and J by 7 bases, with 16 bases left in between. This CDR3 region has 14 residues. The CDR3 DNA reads TGTGCCAGCAAAGACCTAACAGGCAACGGGGAGCTGTTTTTT. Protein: CASKDLTGNGELFF.

This CDR3 is CASSAWEGSGHTEAFF. CDR3 DNA: TGTGCCAGCAGTGCTTGGGAGGGGTCGGGGCACACTGAAGCTTTCTTT. The chain is built from TRBV2 and TRBJ1-1, with D perhaps matching TRBD1 (5 bases). The CDR3 loop spans 16 amino acids. CDR1 SNHLY and CDR2 FYNNEI come from the germline V gene. V lost 4 bases to trimming and J lost 3 bases, with 18 bases between them.

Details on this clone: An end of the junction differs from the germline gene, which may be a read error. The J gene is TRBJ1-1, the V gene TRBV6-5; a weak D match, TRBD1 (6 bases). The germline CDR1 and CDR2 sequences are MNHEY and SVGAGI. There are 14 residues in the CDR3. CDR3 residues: CASSNTTGSEEDFF. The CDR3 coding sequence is TGTGCCAGCAGTAACACTACAGGGTCAGAAGAAGATTTCTTT.

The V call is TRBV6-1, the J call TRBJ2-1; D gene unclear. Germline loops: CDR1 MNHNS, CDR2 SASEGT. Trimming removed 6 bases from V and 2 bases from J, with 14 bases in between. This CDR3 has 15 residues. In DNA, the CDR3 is TGTGCCAGCAGCCCATCTCCACGTGCCTACAATGAGCAGTTCTTC. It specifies CASSPSPRAYNEQFF.

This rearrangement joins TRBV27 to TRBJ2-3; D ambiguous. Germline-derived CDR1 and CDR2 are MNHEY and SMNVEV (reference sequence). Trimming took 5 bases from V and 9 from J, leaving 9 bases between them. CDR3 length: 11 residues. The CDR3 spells CASSLGDTQYF. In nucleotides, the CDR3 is TGTGCCAGCAGTCTCGGTGACACGCAGTATTTT.

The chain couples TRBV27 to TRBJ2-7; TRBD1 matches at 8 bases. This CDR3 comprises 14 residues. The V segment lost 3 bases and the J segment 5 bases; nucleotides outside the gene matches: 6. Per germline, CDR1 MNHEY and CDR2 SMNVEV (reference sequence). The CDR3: CASSLYQGADEQYF. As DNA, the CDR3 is TGTGCCAGCAGTTTGTACCAGGGGGCCGACGAGCAGTACTTC.

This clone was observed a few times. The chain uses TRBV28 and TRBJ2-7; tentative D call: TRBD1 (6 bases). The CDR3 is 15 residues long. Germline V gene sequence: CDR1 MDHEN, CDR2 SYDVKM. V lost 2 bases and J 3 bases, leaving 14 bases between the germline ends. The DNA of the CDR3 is TGTGCCAGCAGTTTAAAATTTACAGGGATCTACGAGCAGTACTTC. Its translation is CASSLKFTGIYEQYF.

The CDR3: CASSLGGGIPYALYF. The CDR3 nucleotides read TGTGCCAGCAGCTTAGGCGGGGGGATTCCCTACGCGCTGTACTTC. V is TRBV27 and J is TRBJ2-7; 8 bases fit TRBD2. The V segment lost 6 bases and the J segment 12 bases; nucleotides outside the gene matches: 19. The germline CDR1 and CDR2 sequences are MNHEY and SMNVEV (reference sequence). The CDR3 is made up of 15 amino acids.

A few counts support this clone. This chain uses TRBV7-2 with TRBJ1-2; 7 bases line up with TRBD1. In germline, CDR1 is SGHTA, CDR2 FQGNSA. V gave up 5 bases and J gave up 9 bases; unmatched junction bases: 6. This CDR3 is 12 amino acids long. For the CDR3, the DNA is TGTGCCAGCAGCACCCCCAGGGGGAGCTACACCTTC. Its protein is CASSTPRGSYTF.

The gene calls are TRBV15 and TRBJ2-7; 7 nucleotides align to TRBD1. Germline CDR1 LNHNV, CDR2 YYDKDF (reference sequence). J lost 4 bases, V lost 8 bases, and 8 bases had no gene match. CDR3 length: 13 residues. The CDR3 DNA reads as TGTGCCACCTCCCCCGGGACAGCTTACGAGCAGTACTTC. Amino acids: CATSPGTAYEQYF.

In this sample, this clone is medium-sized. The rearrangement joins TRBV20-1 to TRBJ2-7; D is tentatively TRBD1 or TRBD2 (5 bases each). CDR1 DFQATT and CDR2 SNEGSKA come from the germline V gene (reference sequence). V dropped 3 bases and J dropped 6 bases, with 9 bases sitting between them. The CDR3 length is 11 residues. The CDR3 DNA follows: TGCAGTGCTAGCTCGGGGCGCGAGCAGTACTTC. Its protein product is CSASSGREQYF.

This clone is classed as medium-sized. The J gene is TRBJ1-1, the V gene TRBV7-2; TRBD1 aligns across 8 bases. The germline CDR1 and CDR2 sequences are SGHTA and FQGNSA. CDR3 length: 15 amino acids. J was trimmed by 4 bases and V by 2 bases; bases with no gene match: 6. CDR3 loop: CASSLNYRGITEAFF. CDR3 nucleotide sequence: TGTGCCAGCAGCTTAAATTACAGGGGGATCACTGAAGCTTTCTTT.

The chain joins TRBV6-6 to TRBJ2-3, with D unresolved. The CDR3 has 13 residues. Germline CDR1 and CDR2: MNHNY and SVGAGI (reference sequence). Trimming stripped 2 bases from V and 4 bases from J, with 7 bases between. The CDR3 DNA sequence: TGTGCCAGCAGTTACCGTGGCGCAGATACGCAGTATTTT. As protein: CASSYRGADTQYF.